Below, one T cell receptor beta chain is given with its context. Its antigen is still unknown. Base qualities are not recorded, but no much larger clone differs from it by a single base. V loses 4 bases at its end and J loses 5 bases; junction bases beyond the gene matches: 8. Sequences WNHNN (CDR1) and SYGVQD (CDR2) are obtained from the germline V gene (reference sequence). The CDR3 goes from the cysteine to the phenylalanine over 15 residues. Left in the record is the CDR3 DNA by itself, 45 bases read in frame from the first base. To sequence the TCRbeta CDR3 region, genomic DNA was isolated from the sorted cells. TCRbeta CDR3 regions were sequenced using the immunoSEQ Assay. Held by TCRdb, this immuneACCESS table contains in-frame sequences only and omits some clones. Under half of the omission traces to an unresolved V gene where checked; the cause of the rest is unknown. This sample gives 45,000 to 65,000 clones in total; over 80% of them show up just once. More than 1.5% of the sample is held by the ten biggest clonotypes.

The data stem from a study of OX40 agonist ivuxolimab in advanced cancers. A note on the overall study: Ivuxolimab was an agonistic, fully human IgG2 monoclonal antibody directed against OX40 (CD134), a costimulatory receptor. The monotherapy dose-escalation portion (N ≈ 52 patients) of the phase I ivuxolimab trial is reported in the paper. Intravenous ivuxolimab was administered to patients every 2 weeks at six dose levels: 0.01, 0.1, 0.3, 1.5, 3 and 10 mg/kg. Of the approximately 54 dose-escalation patients, hepatocellular carcinoma was present in about 19, melanoma in approximately 15, renal cell carcinoma in 9 and head and neck cancer in 9. Partial responses were achieved by three dose-escalation patients, of whom one had hepatocellular carcinoma and two had cutaneous melanoma. A male proportion of 82.7% and a mean age of about 60 years, ranging from roughly 23 to 85, were recorded for the dose-escalation cohort. The point of sequencing TCRbeta in the periphery was to test whether ivuxolimab changed TCR sequence diversity and drove clonal T-cell expansion. Patients were allowed to have had prior anti-PD-1, anti-PD-L1 or anti-CTLA-4 therapy, and around 41% of the dose-escalation patients had previously received checkpoint inhibitors.

The trial excluded patients who had a history of autoimmune disease or who were on systemic immunosuppression. Peripheral blood for TCR sequencing was drawn from every dose cohort at baseline, at cycle 4 day 1 and at cycle 7 day 1. The samples were taken from a phase I, first-in-human, multicenter, open-label dose-escalation trial of ivuxolimab. Adults with locally advanced or metastatic head and neck squamous cell, hepatocellular, melanoma or renal cell carcinoma were enrolled in the trial. CD4+ and CD8+ T cells were sorted separately from peripheral blood before TCR sequencing. The research as a whole found: After ivuxolimab, expanded clones were on average more numerous among CD8+ T cells than among CD4+ T cells. Partial responders in the 0.1-3.0 mg/kg groups had among the lowest normalized peripheral clonal expansion, especially among CD8+ T cells. Low levels of normalized T-cell clonal expansion were also shown by some nonresponding patients. Which antigens the clonally expanded peripheral T cells were specific for was not determined. At doses of 0.1 to 3.0 mg/kg, clonal expansion of both CD4+ and CD8+ blood T cells was observed from baseline to week 6.

The sequencing here drew on CD4+ or CD8+ T cells sorted from blood, taken in a trial of the OX40 agonist ivuxolimab. Here the chain combines TRBV10-1 and TRBJ2-5; TRBD2 matches 9 bases in the middle. This TCR was recovered from an adult with an advanced solid tumor such as melanoma, head and neck, liver or kidney cancer. DNA sequence: TGCGCCAGCAGTGTAGGTAGCGGGAGAGGCGAGACCCAGTACTTC. Translation gives CASSVGSGRGETQYF.